This T cell receptor beta chain was sequenced during a study of blood T cell repertoires in COVID-19. The CDR3 extends over 16 amino acids. Germline values: CDR1 SGHNT, CDR2 YENEEA. Trimming stripped 1 base from V and 3 bases from J, with 16 bases between. As processed by the authors: Amplification from reference gene primers served as the basis for estimated nucleated cell counts. The assay was immunoSEQ multiplex PCR, and TCRdb's table has in-frame clones only and misses some. The DNA gave D and trimming, while V, J and clone size come from that table. The sample has 200,000 to 250,000 clones; about 80% are singletons.

The chain combines TRBV11-3 with TRBJ2-7; weak D call: TRBD2 (6 bases). The receptor's source is a middle-aged woman who had been exposed to COVID-19. Material for sequencing was PBMCs or T cells enriched from blood (not recorded which). The CDR3 DNA is TGTGCCAGCAGCTTAGTTGCGGGATTCGGGTTCTACGAGCAGTACTTC. Its protein product is CASSLVAGFGFYEQYF. Supplemented by reference TRBV11-3 and TRBJ2-7, the full variable domain reads EAGVVQSPRYKIIEKKQPVAFWCNPISGHNTLYWYLQNLGQGPELLIRYENEEAVDDSQLPKDRFSAERLKGVDSTLKIQPAELGDSAVYLCASSLVAGFGFYEQYFGPGTRLTVT.